These 28 T cell receptor beta chains were all obtained from the same sample, sequenced in a study of beta chain features in type 1 diabetes. Study results and limitations: Researchers report that Type 1 diabetes patients had moderately but significantly shorter TCRB CDR3s across all four CD4+ subsets.

Expressed TCRB transcripts were sequenced after all isolated RNA was converted to cDNA. The table came from immunoSEQ multiplex PCR; TCRdb's copy has only in-frame clones and leaves some out. The data show hundreds of thousands of clones, 13% seen once. No antigen has been identified for these receptors. Sequenced material: naive CD4+ T cells from blood. The receptors were sampled from a man between 18 and 29 years old with type 1 diabetes.

This clone was detected only a few times. The chain carries TRBV10-2 and TRBJ2-2, with no clear D. Trimming took 4 bases from V and 7 from J, leaving 13 bases between them. The CDR3 runs to 14 residues. Germline lookup yields CDR1 WSHSY and CDR2 SAAADI. The CDR3 coding sequence is TGCGCCAGCAGTGGCTCTTGGGGTGTCGGGGAGCTGTTTTTT. Its translation is CASSGSWGVGELFF.

This clone was seen a handful of times. The rearrangement uses TRBV7-9 and TRBJ2-1; TRBD2 agrees at 7 bases. CDR1 SEHNR and CDR2 FQNEAQ come from the germline V gene (reference sequence). The CDR3 spans 16 residues. V lost 4 bases to trimming and J lost 0 bases; unmatched junction nucleotides: 6. CDR3 coding DNA: TGTGCCAGCAGCTCCCGACTAGCCCGCTCCTACAATGAGCAGTTCTTC. It specifies CASSSRLARSYNEQFF.

V and J are TRBV2 and TRBJ2-3; 7 bases match TRBD2. The trim removed 10 bases at V and 0 bases at J, leaving 7 bases unmatched. The CDR3 is 14 residues long. Germline lookup yields CDR1 SNHLY and CDR2 FYNNEI. The CDR3 loop is CATKSGVSTDTQYF. The CDR3 DNA reads TGTGCCACCAAAAGCGGGGTCAGCACAGATACGCAGTATTTT.

V and J are TRBV5-1 and TRBJ2-2, with 7 bases that match TRBD1. V lost 5 bases to trimming and J lost 4 bases; unmatched junction nucleotides: 8. Germline CDR1 is SGHRS and CDR2 is YFSETQ. This CDR3 is built from 15 residues. The CDR3 sequence: CASRATGLSTGELFF. In nucleotides, the CDR3 is TGCGCCAGCAGGGCGACAGGGCTTAGCACCGGGGAGCTGTTTTTT.

The chain uses TRBV30 and TRBJ2-7, with D possibly being TRBD2 (5 bases). Trimming removed 8 bases from V and 1 base from J, with 9 bases in between. The CDR3 runs 11 residues. CDR1 is GTSNPN, CDR2 SVGIG, per germline (reference sequence). CDR3 DNA: TGTGCCGGTGGACTGTCCTACGAGCAGTACTTC. Amino acids: CAGGLSYEQYF.

The V call is TRBV30, the J call TRBJ2-3; D remains unclear. V gave up 2 bases and J gave up 7 bases, with 19 bases separating them. This CDR3 comprises 15 residues. Germline assignment: CDR1 GTSNPN and CDR2 SVGIG (reference sequence). The CDR3 spells CAWSSYEAPGYTQYF. The CDR3 bases are TGTGCCTGGAGTTCTTACGAGGCACCTGGGTATACGCAGTATTTT. Based on the CDR3 plus reference TRBV30 and TRBJ2-3, the full variable domain is SQTIHQWPATLVQPVGSPLSLECTVEGTSNPNLYWYRQAAGRGLQLLFYSVGIGQISSEVPQNLSASRPQDRQFILSSKKLLLSDSGFYLCAWSSYEAPGYTQYFGPGTRLTVL.

This sequence joins TRBV28 and TRBJ2-5; 7 bases align to TRBD2. Germline CDR1 MDHEN, CDR2 SYDVKM. This CDR3 has 13 residues. J was trimmed by 4 bases and V by 6 bases; bases with no gene match: 5. The CDR3 reads CASSIGGGETQYF. In DNA, the CDR3 is TGTGCCAGCAGCATAGGCGGGGGAGAGACCCAGTACTTC.

This clone was seen a handful of times. The CDR3: CASSYQTGNTIYF. DNA for the CDR3: TGTGCCAGCAGTTACCAAACTGGAAACACCATATATTTT. V usage is TRBV6-5 and J usage is TRBJ1-3; D unclear. Germline V gives CDR1 MNHEY, CDR2 SVGAGI. The CDR3 is made up of 13 amino acids. V lost 2 bases, J lost 2 bases, and 4 bases lay in between.

The chain is built from TRBV28 and TRBJ2-3; TRBD2 aligns across 9 bases. The CDR3 extends over 17 amino acids. V lost 1 base, J lost 5 bases, and 10 bases stayed unmatched. The germline V gene has CDR1 MDHEN and CDR2 SYDVKM. In nucleotides, the CDR3 is TGTGCCAGCAGTTTATTTAGCGGGGGCATCCGGGTAGATACGCAGTATTTT. It translates to CASSLFSGGIRVDTQYF.

About this clone itself: The germline gene is not matched at one end of the junction; a read error may be the cause. The J gene is TRBJ2-7, the V gene TRBV7-7; the match to TRBD1 covers 9 bases. This CDR3 region has 15 residues. The germline gives CDR1 SSHAT, CDR2 FNYEAQ (reference sequence). In DNA, the CDR3 is TGTGCTAGCAGCCCGGGACAGGGAGGGATCGACGAGCAGTACTTC. It specifies CASSPGQGGIDEQYF.

This clone was counted only a few times. Other nucleotide sequences in the sample specify the same CDR3. V is TRBV9 and J is TRBJ2-1; D remains unclear. V lost 2 bases and J 5 bases, leaving 2 bases between the germline ends. The CDR3 has 11 amino acids. Germline lookup yields CDR1 SGDLS and CDR2 YYNGEE. DNA of the CDR3: TGTGCCAGCAGCGTGAACAATGAGCAGTTCTTC. Protein sequence: CASSVNNEQFF.

This clone was picked up a small number of times. The chain links TRBV7-2 to TRBJ1-2; 8 positions agree with TRBD1. The CDR3 consists of 19 residues. The trim removed 5 bases at V and 12 bases at J, leaving 29 bases unmatched. Germline V gene sequence: CDR1 SGHTA, CDR2 FQGNSA. The CDR3 protein is CASSISWTGTILHLWLHTF. The CDR3 DNA follows: TGTGCCAGCAGCATATCCTGGACAGGGACCATCCTTCACCTATGGCTACACACCTTC.

This clone was found a few times. The chain is built from TRBV11-3 and TRBJ2-5, with D tentatively TRBD2 (5 bases). The germline V gene has CDR1 SGHNT and CDR2 YENEEA. This CDR3 has 12 amino acids. Between the trimmed V and J ends, which lost 4 bases and 7 bases, there was a span of 10 bases. The CDR3 DNA sequence: TGTGCCAGCAGCTCCACCGGAGGGACCCAGTACTTC. Translated: CASSSTGGTQYF.

This clone was seen a handful of times. This chain uses TRBV19 with TRBJ1-6; D is undetermined. The germline V and J ends were trimmed by 8 bases and 6 bases, with 11 bases remaining between them. Germline V gives CDR1 LNHDA, CDR2 SQIVND (reference sequence). CDR3 size: 13 residues. The CDR3 DNA sequence: TGTGCCAGTTTTCTGGACCTTAATTCACCCCTCCACTTT. It encodes CASFLDLNSPLHF.

The gene calls are TRBV9 and TRBJ2-3; D might be TRBD1 (5 bases). Germline CDR1 SGDLS, CDR2 YYNGEE. The CDR3 totals 14 residues. Trimming stripped 4 bases from V and 0 bases from J, with 9 bases between. Written as DNA, the CDR3 is TGTGCCAGCAGCCGACAGACTAGCACAGATACGCAGTATTTT. It codes for CASSRQTSTDTQYF.

In this sample, this clone turned up a few times. The chain combines TRBV6-5 with TRBJ2-7; 7 bases are a match to TRBD2. The V gene end was trimmed by 6 bases and the J gene end by 5 bases; junction bases not matched to a gene: 10. The length of the CDR3 is 14 residues. Germline V gives CDR1 MNHEY, CDR2 SVGAGI. CDR3 nucleotides: TGTGCCAGCAGACGCCGCGGGGGAACGGACGAGCAGTACTTC. As protein: CASRRRGGTDEQYF.

This clone was observed a few times. J is TRBJ1-2 and V is TRBV28; the D is unclear. The length of the CDR3 is 14 residues. Per germline, CDR1 MDHEN and CDR2 SYDVKM. Trimming cost V 3 bases and J 8 bases, with 16 bases left between them. The CDR3 coding sequence is TGTGCCAGCAGTTTCTTGACACTGGGTCCGGGCTACACCTTC. The encoded protein is CASSFLTLGPGYTF.

This clone was observed a handful of times. This chain joins TRBV27 and TRBJ2-7; TRBD1 is a possible D gene (5 bases). Germline-derived CDR1 and CDR2 are MNHEY and SMNVEV (reference sequence). The CDR3 sequence is 12 residues long. Trimming cost V 4 bases and J 6 bases, with 10 bases left between them. The CDR3 DNA reads TGTGCCAGCAGTTCGCAGGGTATCGAGCAGTACTTC. Its protein product is CASSSQGIEQYF.

This clone turned up a few times. The rearrangement links TRBV6-1 to TRBJ2-3, with D unclear. Germline-derived CDR1 and CDR2 are MNHNS and SASEGT. Trimming cost V 5 bases and J 1 base, with 4 bases left between them. The CDR3 loop spans 12 amino acids. CDR3 sequence: CASSTRTDTQYF. CDR3 DNA sequence: TGTGCCAGCAGTACCCGCACAGATACGCAGTATTTT.

This rearrangement joins TRBV2 to TRBJ1-1; D is unresolved. The CDR3 is made up of 12 amino acids. Trimming took 8 bases from V and 1 from J, leaving 8 bases between them. Germline V gene sequence: CDR1 SNHLY, CDR2 FYNNEI. The CDR3, as DNA: TGTGCCAGCGGGTATCAGAACACTGAAGCTTTCTTT. This encodes CASGYQNTEAFF. The whole variable domain, remainder taken from reference TRBV2 and TRBJ1-1, is EPEVTQTPSHQVTQMGQEVILRCVPISNHLYFYWYRQILGQKVEFLVSFYNNEISEKSEIFDDQFSVERPDGSNFTLKIRSTKLEDSAMYFCASGYQNTEAFFGQGTRLTVV.

A few counts support this clone. V is TRBV19 and J is TRBJ2-3; 7 positions agree with TRBD2. There are 18 residues in the CDR3. V was pared by 3 bases and J by 3 bases, with 15 bases of the junction left unmatched. Germline V lookup: CDR1 LNHDA, CDR2 SQIVND (reference sequence). CDR3 residues: CASSIWRGNLAGTDTQYF. The CDR3 nucleotides are TGTGCCAGTAGTATCTGGCGGGGGAACCTCGCCGGAACAGATACGCAGTATTTT.

The genes are TRBV7-9 and TRBJ1-2; a weak D match, TRBD1 (5 bases). V lost 3 bases to trimming and J lost 2 bases, with 16 bases between them. Germline CDR1 reads SEHNR; CDR2 reads FQNEAQ (reference sequence). The CDR3 totals 16 residues. The CDR3 region has the DNA TGTGCCAGCAGCTTGACCGGGGCTATTCAAAACTATGGCTACACCTTC. This translates into CASSLTGAIQNYGYTF.

This chain joins TRBV9 and TRBJ2-1; possibly TRBD1 for D (5 bases). The CDR3 extends over 14 amino acids. Germline V CDR1 and CDR2: SGDLS, YYNGEE. V was trimmed by 1 base and J by 9 bases, leaving 14 bases between them. In DNA form, the CDR3 reads TGTGCCAGCAGCGTATCGACAGAGGTTGGTGAGCAGTTCTTC. The encoded protein is CASSVSTEVGEQFF.

The CDR3 DNA reads as TGTGCCAGCAGTGTAACCGGCGGGGAGACCCAGTACTTC. Translated, it gives CASSVTGGETQYF. The chain carries TRBV25-1 and TRBJ2-5, with D tentatively TRBD2 (5 bases). Trimming took off 4 bases at V and 5 bases at J, with 11 bases between the two ends. This CDR3 has 13 residues. CDR1 MGHDK and CDR2 SYGVNS come from the germline V gene.

This clone came up a few times. V usage is TRBV5-1 and J usage is TRBJ2-7; D is ambiguous. This CDR3 spans 15 amino acids. V lost 0 bases and J lost 0, with 10 bases in between. Germline V CDR1 and CDR2: SGHRS, YFSETQ. The CDR3 region is CASSLVLSGSYEQYF. In DNA form, the CDR3 reads TGCGCCAGCAGCTTGGTCCTTTCCGGCTCCTACGAGCAGTACTTC. The full variable domain, rest sourced from reference TRBV5-1 and TRBJ2-7, is KAGVTQTPRYLIKTRGQQVTLSCSPISGHRSVSWYQQTPGQGLQFLFEYFSETQRNKGNFPGRFSGRQFSNSRSEMNVSTLELGDSALYLCASSLVLSGSYEQYFGPGTRLTVT.

This clone was recorded a few times. The chain couples TRBV30 to TRBJ1-6; D is possibly TRBD1 (6 bases). The germline V and J ends were trimmed by 5 bases and 6 bases, with 14 bases remaining between them. This CDR3 comprises 14 residues. From germline, CDR1 is GTSNPN and CDR2 SVGIG (reference sequence). The CDR3 region is CAWATGTFNSPLHF. The CDR3 DNA is TGTGCCTGGGCCACAGGGACATTTAATTCACCCCTCCACTTT.

Of note for this clone: One end of the junction fails to match germline, which may point to a read error. This chain connects TRBV20-1 to TRBJ1-2; TRBD1 matches 9 bases. Per the germline V gene, CDR1 is DFQATT and CDR2 is SNEGSKA (reference sequence). The CDR3 loop spans 11 amino acids. The CDR3: CSAPDLGTGYF. The CDR3 DNA follows: TGCAGTGCTCCGGACCTTGGGACAGGGTACTTC.

The rearrangement links TRBV11-2 to TRBJ2-1, with D perhaps matching TRBD1 (6 bases). V dropped 5 bases and J dropped 4 bases, with 18 bases sitting between them. Germline lookup yields CDR1 SGHAT and CDR2 FQNNGV. This CDR3 comprises 16 residues. This chain's CDR3 is CASSPTRGREYNEQFF. The CDR3 nucleotides read TGTGCCAGCAGCCCCACAAGGGGGAGAGAATACAATGAGCAGTTCTTC.